The rows below give T cell receptor beta chains drawn from one sample of a study of blood T cell repertoires in COVID-19. The table came from immunoSEQ multiplex PCR; TCRdb's copy has only in-frame clones and leaves some out. The sample consists of 210,000 or so clones, around 75% of them appearing once. Sequenced input: peripheral blood. All receptors come from a human donor in a cohort sampled during active COVID-19. The CDR3 runs from the conserved cysteine through the conserved F or W. The D gene is left open where the match is weak. Rows give clone size only sometimes, using once, few, many, or a class for an expanded clone.

.	.	TRBV24-1	13	TRBJ2-7	CATSEGVNYEQYF	TGTGCCACCAGTGAAGGGGTAAACTACGAGCAGTACTTC
TRBD1	.	TRBV6-5	14	TRBJ1-6	CASSPGQGHSPLHF	TGTGCCAGCAGTCCGGGACAGGGACATTCACCCCTCCACTTT
TRBD1	few	TRBV30	14	TRBJ1-5	CAWSKGQGNQPQHF	TGTGCCTGGAGTAAAGGACAGGGAAATCAGCCCCAGCATTTT
TRBD2	.	TRBV9	17	TRBJ2-7	CPSRVEGGLAGFYEQYF	TGTCCCAGCCGCGTAGAGGGGGGGCTAGCGGGGTTCTACGAGCAGTACTTC
.	.	TRBV28	13	TRBJ2-7	CASTLTDLYEQYF	TGTGCCAGCACCCTGACAGACCTCTACGAGCAGTACTTC
TRBD2	.	TRBV7-3	20	TRBJ2-1	CASSLNPSGRAIRSYNEQFF	TGTGCCAGCAGCTTAAATCCTAGCGGGAGGGCCATTCGGTCCTACAATGAGCAGTTCTTC
TRBD2	.	TRBV11-2	15	TRBJ2-1	CASSSLAGVYNEQFF	TGTGCCAGCAGCTCCTTAGCGGGAGTCTACAATGAGCAGTTCTTC
TRBD2	.	TRBV2	14	TRBJ2-7	CASTPGLVAYEQYF	TGTGCCAGCACCCCGGGACTAGTCGCCTACGAGCAGTACTTC
.	.	TRBV5-4	14	TRBJ2-7	CASSPDRFSYEQYF	TGTGCCAGCAGCCCAGACAGGTTCTCCTACGAGCAGTACTTC
TRBD1	few	TRBV3-1/TRBV3-2	16	TRBJ1-2	CASSQRTGAAERGYTF	TGTGCCAGCAGCCAGAGGACAGGGGCGGCAGAGCGTGGCTACACCTTC
TRBD1	few	TRBV19	16	TRBJ1-5	CASSPGGGGSNQPQHF	TGTGCCAGTAGTCCAGGGGGCGGCGGAAGCAATCAGCCCCAGCATTTT
.	.	TRBV7-2	16	TRBJ1-3	CASSPDWVRAGNTIYF	TGTGCCAGCAGCCCCGATTGGGTCAGGGCCGGAAACACCATATATTTT
TRBD1	.	TRBV19	13	TRBJ2-7	CASSPGQSYEQYF	TGTGCCAGTAGTCCGGGACAGTCCTACGAGCAGTACTTC
.	.	TRBV5-5	11	TRBJ1-2	CASRASYGYTF	TGTGCCAGCAGGGCCAGCTATGGCTACACCTTC
.	.	TRBV7-9	14	TRBJ2-7	CASSFGLSVEEQYF	TGTGCCAGCAGCTTCGGACTATCGGTTGAGGAGCAGTACTTC
TRBD2	.	TRBV6-4	14	TRBJ2-3	CASSWGLDTDTQYF	TGTGCCAGCAGTTGGGGACTAGACACAGATACGCAGTATTTT
.	.	TRBV5-4	14	TRBJ2-7	CASSFFVGGSEQYF	TGTGCCAGCAGCTTTTTTGTTGGGGGGTCCGAGCAGTACTTC
.	.	TRBV19	15	TRBJ2-4	CASRGDNLAKNIQYF	TGTGCCAGTAGAGGGGACAATCTAGCCAAAAACATTCAGTACTTC
TRBD2	.	TRBV5-4	16	TRBJ2-7	CASSPGGSGRIYEQYF	TGTGCCAGCAGCCCCGGCGGTAGCGGGAGAATCTACGAGCAGTACTTC
.	few	TRBV24-1	16	TRBJ1-3	CATSDGGTHSEDTIYF	TGTGCCACCAGTGATGGGGGGACTCACTCGGAGGACACCATATATTTT
.	.	TRBV11-2	15	TRBJ1-4	CASSLTPNRAEKLFF	TGTGCCAGCAGCCTAACCCCCAACAGGGCGGAAAAACTGTTTTTT
TRBD2	.	TRBV5-5	17	TRBJ2-7	CASSPSGRILSSYEQYF	TGTGCCAGCAGCCCTAGCGGGAGGATACTAAGCTCCTACGAGCAGTACTTC
.	.	TRBV7-9	14	TRBJ2-5	CASSLPTGRKTQYF	TGTGCCAGCAGCCTTCCGACAGGGAGGAAGACCCAGTACTTC
.	.	TRBV3-1/TRBV3-2	13	TRBJ2-5	CASSQGGSETQYF	TGTGCCAGCAGCCAGGGGGGATCAGAGACCCAGTACTTC
TRBD2	few	TRBV11-3	15	TRBJ2-7	CASSLSAAGRHEQYF	TGTGCCAGCAGCTTGTCGGCAGCGGGACGGCACGAGCAGTACTTC
.	.	TRBV5-1	15	TRBJ2-7	CASSRLDRGSYEQYF	TGCGCCAGCAGCCGCCTGGACAGAGGCAGCTACGAGCAGTACTTC
.	.	TRBV11-2	14	TRBJ1-3	CASGMRGKVNTIYF	TGTGCCAGCGGTATGCGGGGGAAAGTCAACACCATATATTTT
.	medium-sized	TRBV28	15	TRBJ1-5	CASSWTDGYNQPQHF	TGTGCCAGCAGTTGGACTGACGGCTACAATCAGCCCCAGCATTTT
TRBD1	.	TRBV6-5	16	TRBJ2-3	CASSFSGTGSSDTQYF	TGTGCCAGCAGTTTCTCCGGGACAGGGTCATCAGATACGCAGTATTTT
TRBD2	.	TRBV7-8	18	TRBJ2-1	CASSLGLAGGFLSYEQFF	TGTGCCAGCAGCTTAGGACTAGCGGGAGGCTTCCTATCCTATGAGCAGTTCTTC
TRBD2	.	TRBV6-2/TRBV6-3	18	TRBJ2-5	CASSYDIQDGGGRETQYF	TGTGCCAGCAGTTACGATATCCAAGATGGGGGAGGGCGAGAGACCCAGTACTTC
TRBD2	medium-sized	TRBV28	17	TRBJ2-1	CASSFPSSGDSYNEQFF	TGTGCCAGCAGTTTTCCATCCAGCGGGGACTCCTACAATGAGCAGTTCTTC
TRBD2	medium-sized	TRBV9	15	TRBJ2-7	CASSAESGRRYEQYF	TGTGCCAGCAGCGCCGAAAGCGGGAGGCGGTACGAGCAGTACTTC
.	.	TRBV18	14	TRBJ2-7	CASSPRTGSYEQYF	TGTGCCAGCTCACCACGAACGGGGTCCTACGAGCAGTACTTC
.	.	TRBV11-2	15	TRBJ2-7	CASSSSRGRSYEQYF	TGTGCCAGCAGCTCCTCGCGGGGCAGGTCCTACGAGCAGTACTTC
.	few	TRBV10-1	18	TRBJ2-1	CASSEPPYEAGAYNEQFF	TGCGCCAGCAGTGAGCCTCCCTACGAGGCGGGCGCCTACAATGAGCAGTTCTTC
TRBD1	.	TRBV27	13	TRBJ1-4	CAIGQGSNEKLFF	TGTGCCATAGGACAGGGATCTAATGAAAAACTGTTTTTT
TRBD2	.	TRBV3-1/TRBV3-2	16	TRBJ2-1	CASSQDWLAAYNEQFF	TGTGCCAGCAGCCAAGATTGGCTAGCGGCATACAATGAGCAGTTCTTC
TRBD1	.	TRBV27	18	TRBJ2-3	CASSLPPSGQGATDTQYF	TGTGCCAGCAGTTTGCCCCCGTCGGGACAGGGGGCTACAGATACGCAGTATTTT
.	.	TRBV6-5	14	TRBJ2-1	CASRHGSSSNEQFF	TGTGCCAGCAGACACGGGAGCAGTTCTAATGAGCAGTTCTTC
.	.	TRBV12-3/TRBV12-4	13	TRBJ1-5	CASSSQGRQPQHF	TGTGCCAGCAGCTCACAGGGCCGTCAGCCCCAGCATTTT
.	.	TRBV19	13	TRBJ1-1	CASSGTGRGEAFF	TGTGCCAGTAGTGGAACGGGTCGGGGTGAAGCTTTCTTT
TRBD1	.	TRBV7-2	16	TRBJ2-6	CASSPDRASGANVLTF	TGTGCCAGCAGCCCGGACAGGGCTTCTGGGGCCAACGTCCTGACTTTC
TRBD2	.	TRBV11-2	19	TRBJ2-7	CASSLYSGTSGDASYEQYF	TGTGCCAGCAGCTTATACTCCGGGACTAGCGGAGATGCGTCCTACGAGCAGTACTTC
.	few	TRBV7-2	14	TRBJ1-2	CASSFRDNNYGYTF	TGTGCCAGCAGCTTCCGGGACAATAACTATGGCTACACCTTC
TRBD2	.	TRBV27	15	TRBJ2-3	CASSILAGAPDTQYF	TGTGCCAGCAGTATCCTAGCGGGAGCCCCAGATACGCAGTATTTT
.	.	TRBV7-2	17	TRBJ1-5	CASSSRLGTGENQPQHF	TGTGCCAGCAGCTCGCGGCTAGGAACCGGAGAGAATCAGCCCCAGCATTTT
TRBD2	.	TRBV7-2	16	TRBJ2-7	CASSPQPRGGTSEQYF	TGTGCCAGCAGCCCCCAGCCCCGGGGAGGGACTAGCGAGCAGTACTTC
.	.	TRBV4-1	15	TRBJ2-1	CASSPPRSSYNEQFF	TGCGCCAGCAGCCCCCCCAGAAGCTCCTACAATGAGCAGTTCTTC
TRBD1	.	TRBV7-2	18	TRBJ1-3	CASSPGGQGAISGNTIYF	TGTGCCAGCAGCCCCGGGGGGCAGGGGGCGATCTCTGGAAACACCATATATTTT
TRBD1	.	TRBV4-1	16	TRBJ2-7	CASSQDFPGGSYEQYF	TGCGCCAGCAGCCAAGATTTTCCAGGGGGTTCCTACGAGCAGTACTTC
.	.	TRBV4-3	16	TRBJ1-4	CASSREQRGGWEKLFF	TGCGCCAGCAGCCGGGAACAGCGAGGAGGTTGGGAAAAACTGTTTTTT
.	.	TRBV4-3	14	TRBJ1-2	CASSQSTTGYGYTF	TGCGCCAGCAGCCAGTCAACGACAGGCTATGGCTACACCTTC
TRBD1	once	TRBV7-9	15	TRBJ1-2	CASSLQGAPNYGYTF	TGTGCCAGCAGCTTACAGGGGGCGCCTAACTATGGCTACACCTTC
.	.	TRBV19	15	TRBJ2-7	CASSRLGAKIYEQYF	TGTGCCAGTAGTAGATTAGGGGCCAAGATCTACGAGCAGTACTTC